The present TCR beta chain was sequenced within a study of cytomegalovirus exposure and HLA in healthy donors. Study conclusions and caveats: In vitro testing confirmed a few CMV-associated chains as specific for CMV antigens. Listed as cytomegalovirus-associated were 150 to 200 TCR beta chains.

Notes on this clone: Its specificity is unknown.

The protocol was immunoSEQ multiplex PCR, while the TCRdb copy is restricted to in-frame clones and leaves out a portion. The data hold some 150,000 clones, with 88% observed a single time. Germline trimming cut 3 bases from V and 6 bases from J; bases unmatched to any gene: 7. This CDR3 is built from 15 residues. CDR1 and CDR2 (germline): LNHNV, YYDKDF (reference sequence). The chain combines TRBV15 with TRBJ2-1, with TRBD1 identical over 8 bases. Sample: PBMCs. This TCR was recovered from a man between 18 and 35 years old in good health and CMV-seronegative. CDR3 amino acids: CATSSGQGLVNEQFF. The CDR3 region has the DNA TGTGCCACCAGCAGCGGACAGGGCTTGGTCAATGAGCAGTTCTTC. Variable domain in full (rest from reference TRBV15 and TRBJ2-1): DAMVIQNPRYQVTQFGKPVTLSCSQTLNHNVMYWYQQKSSQAPKLLFHYYDKDFNNEADTPDNFQSRRPNTSFCFLDIRSPGLGDTAMYLCATSSGQGLVNEQFFGPGTRLTVL.